This T cell receptor beta chain is from a study of T cells in Graves' hyperthyroidism and ophthalmopathy. Background on the study: Pretreatment peripheral blood was obtained at initial diagnosis.

RNA transcripts provided the source from which TCR beta CDR3 regions were amplified. Primed by the HTBI set, a first-round RT-PCR was run on the TCR CDR3. TCRdb re-analysed the multiplex PCR reads in MiXCR, keeping a single row per CDR3 protein. The data show 690,000 or so distinct CDR3 sequences, around 19% seen once. There are 17 residues in the CDR3. The V end lost 4 bases, the J end lost 4 bases, and 22 bases lay between the germline ends. Looked up from germline, CDR1 is SGDLS and CDR2 is YYNGEE. The receptor was derived from a woman in her forties or fifties with Graves' hyperthyroidism that later progressed to Graves' ophthalmopathy. The chain links TRBV9 to TRBJ2-3, with D perhaps TRBD2 (6 bases). The sequencing input was blood. This CDR3 is CASSSTMGLGFADTQYF. In nucleotides, the CDR3 is TGTGCCAGCAGCTCAACCATGGGACTGGGGTTCGCAGATACGCAGTATTTT.